This T cell receptor beta chain was recorded in a study of regulatory T cells in long-lasting Graves disease (TCRdb year 2021). Looking at the study overall: Patients with newly diagnosed Graves' disease had been on antithyroid drugs for under 3 months. This study used TCR sequencing and RNA sequencing of peripheral blood to compare persistent Graves' disease patients against newly diagnosed Graves' disease patients. The study was registered as a clinical trial and conducted in China. TCR sequencing covered roughly 13 persistent and 20 or so newly diagnosed Graves' disease patients, some 33 samples in total.

Receptor amplification or capture employed multiplex PCR. TCRdb shows the sequencer as Illumina HiSeq 4000. TCR beta libraries were built with iRepertoire HTBI primers and Arm-PCR amplification of CDR3 regions. Before sequencing, the PCR products underwent gel purification. Concerning the study's data processing: Across samples, 60 to 75 TRBV and around 15 TRBJ segments were identified and used for gene usage analysis of CDR3 amino acid clonotypes. Filtered high-quality paired reads were merged into contigs using COPE and FqMerger. Contigs were aligned with BLAST to IMGT TRBV, TRBD and TRBJ reference genes, and CDR3 was defined per IMGT. Any clonotype with a frequency above 0.1% was counted as a highly expanded clone. Repertoire diversity was measured by Shannon entropy, and V-J evenness by the Gini coefficient. A clonotype found in more than one individual was treated as public. Using fastp at Q25 and MiXCR, TCRdb reprocessed the public reads and kept productive beta chains. Each CDR3 protein gets just one entry, which takes the most common genes and DNA from the rows behind it. For this entry, the V and J calls and clone size follow TCRdb and not the study's own pipeline. The table for this sample lists around 360,000 distinct CDR3 sequences; around 16% of them were counted only once. Around 20% of the sample comes from the top ten.

The intended sense of this specimen's time point label: newly diagnosed GD, antithyroid drugs for less than 3 months. For both TCR sequencing and RNA sequencing, RNA was extracted from PBMCs using TRIzol. Graves' disease was diagnosed according to American Thyroid Association guidelines. Recruitment of patients was carried out at an endocrinology department in Xi'an, China. Each patient gave approximately 9.7 milliliters of peripheral blood, collected in an EDTA anticoagulant tube. PBMCs were isolated by Ficoll Paque Plus density gradient separation without further T cell sorting. RNA quality was checked with an Agilent 2100 Bioanalyzer and agarose gel, and concentration with a NanoDrop 2000. Ten or more counts support this clonotype. No cognate antigen has been identified for it. No quality values exist for individual bases; no much larger clone is one base distant. Overall results and qualifications from the work: Lower TCR Shannon entropy and fewer highly expanded clones were observed in persistent Graves' disease patients than in newly diagnosed patients, which suggested clonal expansion. The study examined only peripheral blood because the primary lesion, thyroid tissue, could not be accessed. Preferential use of TRBV28, TRBJ1-2 and TRBJ2-5 was observed in persistent disease, whereas TRBV20-1 and TRBJ2-1 were favored in newly diagnosed disease. Patients with persistent disease shared more public clonotypes (under 3,000) than newly diagnosed patients did (more than 900). Only the TCR beta chain was sequenced and analyzed. The authors noted that the small sample size was a limitation that may lower accuracy.

Trimming removed 5 bases from V and 5 bases from J; the gene matches leave 8 bases unexplained. From the germline V gene (reference sequence), CDR1 is DFQATT and CDR2 is SNEGSKA. CDR3 length: 15 amino acids, cysteine to phenylalanine. The CDR3 DNA has 45 bases and is translated from base 1. The data were also submitted as part of a second study, on T cells in Graves' hyperthyroidism and ophthalmopathy. As that second paper reports: A patient counted as having stable Graves' hyperthyroidism if no progression to ophthalmopathy occurred over 18 months of follow-up. Hyperthyroidism patients were newly diagnosed, with disease duration under 2 months, and aged 18 to 65 years. Exclusion was applied to patients with uncontrolled infections, other autoimmune diseases, pregnancy or lactation. Diagnoses relied on clinical symptoms, serum thyroxine and TRAb, thyroid ultrasound and orbital computed tomography. A first-round RT-PCR of the TCR CDR3 used the HTBI primer set with the Qiagen OneStep RT-PCR kit. Most expanded thyroid clonotypes (frequency above 0.001) were also detected in blood, suggesting blood repertoires may reflect thyroid immune responses. Ophthalmopathy was separated from stable hyperthyroidism by a 13 V-J signature model, with 85% to 90% sensitivity and 81% to 83% specificity obtained in cross-validation and 80%/75% obtained in testing. In validation, the model predicted progression to ophthalmopathy a median of roughly 6.2 months before onset, with approximately 70% sensitivity and about 75% specificity. To identify distinguishing TCR V-J signatures, a discovery cohort of roughly 100 patients was used, comprising some 45 with Graves' ophthalmopathy and some 60 with stable Graves' hyperthyroidism. Whether ophthalmopathy could be predicted prospectively was tested in an independent validation cohort made up of roughly 19 hyperthyroidism patients plus 17 patients who later progressed to ophthalmopathy. The 100 or so discovery patients were divided at random into training and test sets in a 7:3 ratio. Thyroid tissue and blood T-cell repertoires from several Graves' hyperthyroidism patients were also compared in the study. After blood sampling, hyperthyroidism patients were treated with methimazole at a starting dose of 30 mg daily, and ophthalmopathy patients were treated with high-dose intravenous methylprednisolone. The libraries were constructed in a second round of multiplex PCR and then size-selected and purified. Sequencing of the libraries was done on an Illumina HiSeq2000 using paired-end 100 bp reads. SOAPnuke was used to process the raw data, removing reads that contained adapters or uncalled bases, had a mean Phred below 15, or lacked an exact match to the constant primer or identifier. COPE v1.2.5 was used to merge high-quality paired reads, and clonotypes were defined as unique nucleotide sequences. Clonotypes were aligned to IMGT TRBV, TRBD and TRBJ reference segments using MiTCR v1.1. Only V-J combinations with frequency above 0.0001, covering 99% to 99.2% of repertoires, were analysed. The TCS score was defined as the ratio of F50 (clonal expansion) to E x V (chaos), calculated using BLOSUM62-based TCRdist between CDR3 peptides within each V-J. Welch's t-statistics and random forest reduced 514 V-J features to 13, which were used in a naive Bayes classifier (R e1071). No statistical method was used to set the sample size in advance, and investigators knew the group allocation. According to the paper, TCR Vbeta CDR3 sequencing was carried out on around 140 peripheral blood samples, which came from approximately 41 ophthalmopathy, 70 to 80 hyperthyroidism and approximately 17 progressor patients.

The rearrangement joined TRBV20-1 to TRBJ2-3; 12 middle bases align to TRBD2. The sample consisted of peripheral blood mononuclear cells (PBMCs), taken at new diagnosis, from a patient treated with antithyroid drugs. This sequence originates from a woman aged 18-29 years with Graves disease. Donor details come from another sample of the same person, matched by shared clones. CDR3 region: CSAPTGLAGIDTQYF. The bases read TGCAGTGCTCCCACCGGACTAGCGGGAATAGATACGCAGTATTTT.